The T cell receptor beta chain under discussion was sequenced for a study of blood T cells in healthy people across ages. General study results and limits: Estimates of diversity drawn from one million T cells were considered underestimates.

Whenever a sample was processed, at least 6 million PBMCs were isolated. The second PCR ran about 6 to 12 cycles with a sample-barcoded 5' primer and J-beta primers. Each cDNA was tagged by a template-switch adaptor containing 12 random nucleotides. MiXCR, applied by TCRdb to the 5' RACE reads, yields one record per CDR3 protein. The sample consists of 720,000 or so distinct CDR3 sequences, 40% to 45% of them appearing once. Germline V lookup: CDR1 ENHRY, CDR2 SYGVKD. J lost 0 bases, V lost 6 bases, and 13 bases had no gene match. CDR3 length equals 18 residues. Remarks on this clonotype: Its antigen is currently unknown.

Input material: blood. The genes are TRBV10-3 and TRBJ2-3; TRBD1 aligns across 9 bases. The sequence was collected from a man at least 80 years old in good health. The CDR3 bases are TGTGCCATCAGGGGGGGACAGGGAGTTGGATCTAGCACAGATACGCAGTATTTT. Protein product: CAIRGGQGVGSSTDTQYF.